The 16 T cell receptor beta chains listed next were all sequenced from one sample in a study of shared clonotypes between healthy human individuals. Only in-frame clones appear in the TCRdb table, and some are missing; sequencing was by immunoSEQ multiplex PCR. Seen here are about 450,000 clones, around 79% observed once, and the top ten hold roughly 12%. The sequencing sample was made of PBMCs. These receptors came from a woman between 40 and 55 years old in good health. Some clones in this sample may be carry-over from other donors' samples.

The chain couples TRBV27 to TRBJ2-5; the D gene is possibly TRBD2 (5 bases). V was clipped by 3 bases and J by 0 bases, with 11 bases between them. The CDR3 spans 15 residues. Germline CDR1 is MNHEY and CDR2 is SMNVEV (reference sequence). The CDR3 reads CASSFFAGNQETQYF. The CDR3 DNA is TGTGCCAGCAGTTTTTTTGCCGGGAACCAAGAGACCCAGTACTTC.

On this clone: One end of the junction varies from germline; a read error may be responsible. The chain recombines TRBV29-1 with TRBJ2-2; 7 nucleotides match TRBD2. The CDR3 sequence is 14 residues long. Germline loops: CDR1 SQVTM, CDR2 ANQGSEA. For the CDR3, the DNA is TGTAGCGCCGGGACTAATACAAACACCGGGGAGCTGTTTTTT. Protein: CSAGTNTNTGELFF.

The J gene is TRBJ1-3, the V gene TRBV18; D gene ambiguous. The CDR3 is 16 amino acids. V shed 5 bases and J shed 9 bases, with 23 bases lying between them. Per germline, CDR1 KGHSH and CDR2 LQKENI. In nucleotides, the CDR3 is TGTGCCAGCTCATCGTCCAGACTGCGGGCCGGAGGCACCATATATTTT. Its protein product is CASSSSRLRAGGTIYF.

The rearrangement links TRBV28 to TRBJ2-7; 8 bases are a match to TRBD2. From germline, CDR1 is MDHEN and CDR2 SYDVKM. Trimming at V came to 6 bases and at J to 1 base, leaving 2 bases not matched to a gene. This CDR3 has 13 amino acids. CDR3: CASSRGGSYEQYF. The DNA of the CDR3 is TGTGCCAGCAGCCGGGGGGGGTCCTACGAGCAGTACTTC.

There are many counts of this clone. The J gene is TRBJ2-7, the V gene TRBV5-6, with TRBD2 matching 8 bases. The germline V gene encodes CDR1 SGHDT and CDR2 YYEEEE. Losses at the gene ends were 1 base for V and 4 bases for J; bases not matched to a gene: 10. The CDR3 loop spans 16 amino acids. CDR3 region: CASSLYMTGGRYEQYF. The CDR3 DNA follows: TGTGCCAGCAGCTTGTACATGACGGGAGGGCGTTACGAGCAGTACTTC.

The chain employs TRBV28 and TRBJ2-4; D possibly corresponds to TRBD2 (6 bases). CDR1 and CDR2 (germline): MDHEN, SYDVKM. V lost 2 bases and J lost 0, with 14 bases in between. The CDR3 covers 17 residues. CDR3 region: CASSLARGGLAKNIQYF. The CDR3, as DNA: TGTGCCAGCAGTTTAGCCCGGGGAGGACTAGCCAAAAACATTCAGTACTTC.

The chain employs TRBV7-6 and TRBJ1-4; D may be TRBD1 (6 bases). The V end lost 6 bases, the J end lost 8 bases, and 19 bases lay between the germline ends. Germline V CDR1 and CDR2: SGHVS, FNYEAQ. The CDR3 has 15 residues. CDR3 sequence: CASSPGGRGGEKLFF. DNA for the CDR3: TGTGCCAGCAGTCCGGGAGGCAGGGGAGGGGAAAAACTGTTTTTT.

The rearrangement joins TRBV7-2 to TRBJ2-3; TRBD1 matches 9 bases. The germline CDR1 and CDR2 sequences are SGHTA and FQGNSA. Unmatched junction bases numbered 4, after V lost 5 bases and J lost 1 base. The CDR3 covers 15 residues. The CDR3 is CASSKRTGGTDTQYF. CDR3 DNA sequence: TGTGCCAGCAGCAAAAGGACAGGGGGCACAGATACGCAGTATTTT.

This chain connects TRBV19 to TRBJ2-1; possibly TRBD2 for D (5 bases). The CDR3 sequence is 13 residues long. The V and J ends lost 7 bases and 0 bases respectively, with 7 bases between them. CDR1 is LNHDA and CDR2 is SQIVND in the germline V gene (reference sequence). The DNA for the CDR3 is TGTGCCAGTAACCGGGACTCCTACAATGAGCAGTTCTTC. Encoded protein: CASNRDSYNEQFF. Full variable domain (remainder filled in from reference TRBV19 and TRBJ2-1): DGGITQSPKYLFRKEGQNVTLSCEQNLNHDAMYWYRQDPGQGLRLIYYSQIVNDFQKGDIAEGYSVSREKKESFPLTVTSAQKNPTAFYLCASNRDSYNEQFFGPGTRLTVL.

This chain connects TRBV5-4 to TRBJ2-4; TRBD1 agrees at 8 bases. This CDR3 spans 16 amino acids. V lost 4 bases and J lost 0; bases outside the gene matches: 6. From germline, CDR1 is SGHNT and CDR2 YYREEE (reference sequence). The CDR3 sequence: CASSPQGALAKNIQYF. The CDR3 DNA is TGTGCCAGCAGCCCCCAGGGGGCCCTAGCCAAAAACATTCAGTACTTC. The whole variable domain, remainder taken from reference TRBV5-4 and TRBJ2-4, is ETGVTQSPTHLIKTRGQQVTLRCSSQSGHNTVSWYQQALGQGPQFIFQYYREEENGRGNFPPRFSGLQFPNYSSELNVNALELDDSALYLCASSPQGALAKNIQYFGAGTRLSVL.

This chain uses TRBV6-1 with TRBJ2-7; a possible D gene is TRBD2 (5 bases). The germline V gene has CDR1 MNHNS and CDR2 SASEGT. The V and J ends lost 6 bases and 1 base respectively, with 13 bases between them. The CDR3 has 14 residues. The CDR3 coding sequence is TGTGCCAGCAGCCCCGGGATAAATTCCTACGAGCAGTACTTC. It codes for CASSPGINSYEQYF.

The J gene is TRBJ2-5, the V gene TRBV7-8; 7 bases fit TRBD1. With 2 bases clipped from V and 0 bases from J, the junction kept 3 bases outside the gene matches. This CDR3 is 15 amino acids long. CDR1 SGHVS and CDR2 FQNEAQ come from the germline V gene. This chain's CDR3 is CASSLYGQDQETQYF. The CDR3 DNA follows: TGTGCCAGCAGCTTATACGGACAGGACCAAGAGACCCAGTACTTC.

Many counts were recorded for this clone. The chain is built from TRBV18 and TRBJ2-4, with unresolved D. The V and J ends lost 5 bases and 1 base respectively, with 15 bases between them. The CDR3 spans 16 residues. The germline V gene encodes CDR1 KGHSH and CDR2 LQKENI. CDR3 nucleotides: TGTGCCAGCTCATCCCCTAGGATCGGGGCCAAAAACATTCAGTACTTC. Its protein product is CASSSPRIGAKNIQYF.

The rearrangement uses TRBV4-1 and TRBJ2-7, with 10 bases that match TRBD2. The germline V gene encodes CDR1 MGHRA and CDR2 YSYEKL. The CDR3 spans 17 residues. V was clipped by 2 bases and J by 4 bases; unmatched bases: 11. The CDR3 region has the DNA TGCGCCAGCAGCCAACAGCGGCTAGCGGGAGTGGGGTACGAGCAGTACTTC. Translating it yields CASSQQRLAGVGYEQYF.

This chain joins TRBV9 and TRBJ2-7; D possibly corresponds to TRBD2 (6 bases). In germline, CDR1 is SGDLS, CDR2 YYNGEE. The length of the CDR3 is 14 residues. Trimming shortened V by 3 bases and J by 0 bases, and 10 bases separated the two germline ends. CDR3 residues: CASSGGLLSYEQYF. CDR3 nucleotide sequence: TGTGCCAGCAGCGGCGGACTACTCTCCTACGAGCAGTACTTC. The whole variable domain, remainder taken from reference TRBV9 and TRBJ2-7, is DSGVTQTPKHLITATGQRVTLRCSPRSGDLSVYWYQQSLDQGLQFLIQYYNGEERAKGNILERFSAQQFPDLHSELNLSSLELGDSALYFCASSGGLLSYEQYFGPGTRLTVT.

J is TRBJ2-3 and V is TRBV5-6; D unclear. Germline loops: CDR1 SGHDT, CDR2 YYEEEE. The CDR3 totals 14 residues. Trimming removed 5 bases from V and 2 bases from J, with 12 bases in between. CDR3 in DNA: TGTGCCAGCAGGTCGGCCAGATACACAGATACGCAGTATTTT. This gives the protein CASRSARYTDTQYF.